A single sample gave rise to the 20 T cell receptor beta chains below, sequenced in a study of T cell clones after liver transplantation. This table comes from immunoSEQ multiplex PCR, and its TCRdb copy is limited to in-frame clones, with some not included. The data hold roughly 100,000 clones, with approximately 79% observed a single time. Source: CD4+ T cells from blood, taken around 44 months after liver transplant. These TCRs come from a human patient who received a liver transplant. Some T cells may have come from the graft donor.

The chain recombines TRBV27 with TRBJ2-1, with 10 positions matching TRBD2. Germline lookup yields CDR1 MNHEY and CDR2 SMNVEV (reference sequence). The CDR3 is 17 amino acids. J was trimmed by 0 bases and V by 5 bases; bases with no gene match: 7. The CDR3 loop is CASSGGLAQSSYNEQFF. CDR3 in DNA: TGTGCCAGCAGTGGGGGACTAGCGCAGAGCTCCTACAATGAGCAGTTCTTC.

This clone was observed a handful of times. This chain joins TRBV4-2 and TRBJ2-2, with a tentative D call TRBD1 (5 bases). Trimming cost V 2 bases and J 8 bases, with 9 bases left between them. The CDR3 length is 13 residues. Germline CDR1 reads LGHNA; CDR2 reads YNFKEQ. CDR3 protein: CASSQQGNGELFF. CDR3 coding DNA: TGTGCCAGCAGCCAACAGGGAAATGGGGAGCTGTTTTTT.

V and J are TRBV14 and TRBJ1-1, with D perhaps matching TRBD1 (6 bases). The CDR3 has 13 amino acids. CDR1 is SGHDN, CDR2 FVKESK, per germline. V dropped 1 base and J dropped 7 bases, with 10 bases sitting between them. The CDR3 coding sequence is TGTGCCAGCAGCCAAGCGAGGGGGGGTGAAGCTTTCTTT. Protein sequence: CASSQARGGEAFF.

The CDR3 loop is CASSPGRRAENGYTF. The CDR3 DNA reads as TGCGCCAGCAGCCCTGGGCGACGGGCTGAGAACGGCTACACCTTC. The rearrangement uses TRBV5-1 and TRBJ1-2; D gene ambiguous. Trimming removed 4 bases from V and 8 bases from J, with 21 bases in between. This CDR3 has 15 residues. Germline CDR1 and CDR2: SGHRS and YFSETQ.

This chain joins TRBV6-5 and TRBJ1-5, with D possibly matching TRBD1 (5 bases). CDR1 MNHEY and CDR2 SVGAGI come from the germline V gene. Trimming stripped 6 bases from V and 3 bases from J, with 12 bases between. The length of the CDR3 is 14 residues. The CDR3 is CASRMETDNQPQHF. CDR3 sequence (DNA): TGTGCCAGCAGGATGGAGACAGACAATCAGCCCCAGCATTTT.

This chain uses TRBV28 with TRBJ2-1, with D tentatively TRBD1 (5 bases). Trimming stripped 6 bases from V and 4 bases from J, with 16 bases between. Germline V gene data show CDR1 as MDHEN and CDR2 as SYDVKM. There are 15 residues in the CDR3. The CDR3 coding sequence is TGTGCCAGCAGCCTCCGGCAGGGCGGTTACAATGAGCAGTTCTTC. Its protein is CASSLRQGGYNEQFF.

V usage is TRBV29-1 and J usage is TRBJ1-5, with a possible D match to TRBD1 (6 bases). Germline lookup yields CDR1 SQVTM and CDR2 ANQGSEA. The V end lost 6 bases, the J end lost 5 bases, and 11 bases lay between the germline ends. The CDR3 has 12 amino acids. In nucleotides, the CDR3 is TGCAGCGTCTGGGACATTTATCAGCCCCAGCATTTT. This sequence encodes CSVWDIYQPQHF.

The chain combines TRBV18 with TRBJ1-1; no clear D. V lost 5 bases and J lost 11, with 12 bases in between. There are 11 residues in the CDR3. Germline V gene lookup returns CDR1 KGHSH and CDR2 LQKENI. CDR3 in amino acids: CASSEGFRAFF. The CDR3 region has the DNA TGTGCCAGCTCAGAAGGGTTTCGGGCTTTCTTT.

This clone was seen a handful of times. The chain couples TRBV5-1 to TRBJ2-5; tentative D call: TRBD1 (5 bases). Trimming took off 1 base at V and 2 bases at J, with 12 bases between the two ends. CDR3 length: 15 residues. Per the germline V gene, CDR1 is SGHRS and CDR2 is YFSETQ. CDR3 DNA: TGCGCCAGCAGCTTGTCTCCAGGGCCTCAAGAGACCCAGTACTTC. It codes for CASSLSPGPQETQYF.

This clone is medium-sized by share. CDR3 sequence reads: CASSLSHEQFF. DNA for the CDR3: TGTGCCAGCAGCTTGTCCCATGAGCAGTTCTTC. This rearrangement joins TRBV11-1 to TRBJ2-1; D not resolved. CDR1 and CDR2 (germline): SGHAT, FQDESV (reference sequence). CDR3 length: 11 residues. The V gene lost 3 bases and the J gene lost 8 bases, with 5 bases spanning the gap.

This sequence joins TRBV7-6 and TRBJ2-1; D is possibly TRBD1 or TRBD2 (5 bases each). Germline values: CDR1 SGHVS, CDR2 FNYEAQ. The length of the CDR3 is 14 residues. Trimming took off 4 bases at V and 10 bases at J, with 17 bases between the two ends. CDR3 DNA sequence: TGTGCCAGCAGCTCGGGGACCTGGGGCATCGAGCAGTTCTTC. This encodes CASSSGTWGIEQFF.

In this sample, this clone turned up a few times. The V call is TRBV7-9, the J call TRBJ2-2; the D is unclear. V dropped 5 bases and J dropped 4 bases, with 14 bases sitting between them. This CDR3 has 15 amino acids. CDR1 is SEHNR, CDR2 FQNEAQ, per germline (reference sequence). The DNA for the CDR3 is TGTGCCAGCAGCCTGATGGCTGCTTCCACCGGGGAGCTGTTTTTT. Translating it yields CASSLMAASTGELFF. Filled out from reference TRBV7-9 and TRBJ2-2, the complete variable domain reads DTGVSQNPRHKITKRGQNVTFRCDPISEHNRLYWYRQTLGQGPEFLTYFQNEAQLEKSRLLSDRFSAERPKGSFSTLEIQRTEQGDSAMYLCASSLMAASTGELFFGEGSRLTVL.

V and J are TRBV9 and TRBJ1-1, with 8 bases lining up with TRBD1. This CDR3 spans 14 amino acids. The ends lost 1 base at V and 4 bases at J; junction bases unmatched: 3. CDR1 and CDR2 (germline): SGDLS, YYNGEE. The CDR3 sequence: CASSVLTGGTEAFF. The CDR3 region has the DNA TGTGCCAGCAGCGTATTAACAGGGGGCACTGAAGCTTTCTTT.

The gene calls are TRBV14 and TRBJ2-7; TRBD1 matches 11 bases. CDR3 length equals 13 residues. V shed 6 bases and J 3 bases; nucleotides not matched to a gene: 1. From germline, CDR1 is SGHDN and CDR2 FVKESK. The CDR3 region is CASRGTGGYEQYF. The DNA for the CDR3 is TGTGCCAGCAGGGGGACAGGGGGCTACGAGCAGTACTTC.

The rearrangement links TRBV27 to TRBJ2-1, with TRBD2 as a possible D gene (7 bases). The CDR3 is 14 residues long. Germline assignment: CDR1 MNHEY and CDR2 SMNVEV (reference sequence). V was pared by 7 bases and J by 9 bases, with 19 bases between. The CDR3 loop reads CASTPKGGRGEQFF. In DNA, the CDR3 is TGTGCCAGCACCCCTAAAGGGGGGAGGGGTGAGCAGTTCTTC.

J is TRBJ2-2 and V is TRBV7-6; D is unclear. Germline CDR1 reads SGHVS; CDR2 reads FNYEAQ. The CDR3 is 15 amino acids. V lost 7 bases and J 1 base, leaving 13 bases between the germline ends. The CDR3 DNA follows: TGTGCCAGCAACTCAAACCCTTTGAACACCGGGGAGCTGTTTTTT. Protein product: CASNSNPLNTGELFF.

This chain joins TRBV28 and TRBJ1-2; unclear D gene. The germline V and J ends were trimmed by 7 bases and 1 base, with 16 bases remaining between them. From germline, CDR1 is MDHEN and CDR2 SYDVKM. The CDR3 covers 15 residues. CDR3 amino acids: CASTISSLGNYGYTF. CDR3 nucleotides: TGTGCCAGCACCATCAGTTCCCTGGGTAACTATGGCTACACCTTC.

CDR3 residues: CASGGSRGNTIYF. CDR3 nucleotides: TGTGCCAGCGGGGGATCGAGAGGAAACACCATATATTTT. The J gene is TRBJ1-3, the V gene TRBV27; possible D gene TRBD1, 5 bases. The germline CDR1 and CDR2 sequences are MNHEY and SMNVEV (reference sequence). The CDR3 runs 13 residues. Trimming took 8 bases from V and 4 from J, leaving 12 bases between them.

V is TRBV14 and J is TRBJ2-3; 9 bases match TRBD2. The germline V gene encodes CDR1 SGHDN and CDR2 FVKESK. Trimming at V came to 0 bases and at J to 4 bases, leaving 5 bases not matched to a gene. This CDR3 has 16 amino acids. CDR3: CASSQDLAGTADTQYF. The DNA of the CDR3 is TGTGCCAGCAGCCAAGACCTAGCGGGGACCGCAGATACGCAGTATTTT.

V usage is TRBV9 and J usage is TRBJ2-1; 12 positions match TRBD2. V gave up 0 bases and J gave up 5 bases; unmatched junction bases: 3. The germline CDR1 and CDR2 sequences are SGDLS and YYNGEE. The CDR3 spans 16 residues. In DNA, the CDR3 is TGTGCCAGCAGCGTAGAACTAGCGGGGGGAAACAATGAGCAGTTCTTC. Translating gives CASSVELAGGNNEQFF.